This is a list of T cell receptor beta chains from one sample in a study of blood T cell repertoires in COVID-19. Profiling relied on immunoSEQ multiplex PCR, and the TCRdb table lists in-frame clones only, not all of them. The top ten hold about 2.7% of the sample, which has around 290,000 clones, around nine tenths seen once. The sequenced material came from PBMCs or T cells enriched from blood (not recorded which). The source is a woman aged 18-35 years who had recovered from COVID-19. The CDR3 runs from the conserved cysteine through the conserved F or W. The order of the fields is D gene, clone size, V gene, J gene, CDR3 protein, CDR3 DNA. The D gene is left open where the match is weak. Some rows have no size entry. The others give once, few or many, or a class for an expanded clone.

>TRBD1|-|TRBV11-2|TRBJ1-6
CASSLVRDRDSPLHF
TGTGCCAGCAGCTTAGTGAGGGACAGGGATTCACCCCTCCACTTT
>TRBD2|-|TRBV7-6|TRBJ2-5
CASSLDPSGSETQYF
TGTGCCAGCAGCTTAGATCCTAGCGGGAGTGAGACCCAGTACTTC
>-|few|TRBV7-2|TRBJ1-1
CASSPRQVTTEAFF
TGTGCCAGCAGCCCACGACAGGTAACGACTGAAGCTTTCTTT
>-|-|TRBV14|TRBJ2-1
CASSQLLAGGNEQFF
TGTGCCAGCAGCCAATTACTAGCTGGGGGCAATGAGCAGTTCTTC
>-|-|TRBV28|TRBJ1-4
CASSFWESDEKLFF
TGTGCCAGCAGTTTTTGGGAGTCGGATGAAAAACTGTTTTTT
>-|-|TRBV11-2|TRBJ2-3
CASSPTGGASTDTQYF
TGTGCCAGCAGCCCCACAGGGGGGGCCTCCACAGATACGCAGTATTTT
>-|-|TRBV5-4|TRBJ2-2
CASSLFVALNTGELFF
TGTGCCAGCAGCTTGTTTGTAGCGTTGAACACCGGGGAGCTGTTTTTT
>TRBD2|-|TRBV5-4|TRBJ2-1
CASSLIASGWLF
TGTGCCAGCAGCTTGATTGCTAGCGGTTGGCTCTTC
>TRBD1|-|TRBV7-6|TRBJ2-5
CASSDGTGAGETQYF
TGTGCCAGCAGCGACGGGACAGGGGCCGGGGAGACCCAGTACTTC
>TRBD2|-|TRBV6-5|TRBJ2-7
CATVSSGGSYEQYF
TGTGCCACTGTTTCTAGCGGGGGGAGCTACGAGCAGTACTTC
>-|-|TRBV19|TRBJ2-1
CASKVTGQSYNEQFF
TGTGCCAGTAAGGTCACGGGACAATCTTACAATGAGCAGTTCTTC
>-|-|TRBV5-1|TRBJ2-3
CASSPRGISTDTQYF
TGCGCCAGCAGCCCTCGGGGGATAAGCACAGATACGCAGTATTTT
>-|-|TRBV5-4|TRBJ1-1
CASSLQGRAFF
TGTGCCAGCAGCCTGCAAGGGAGGGCTTTCTTT
>-|-|TRBV4-2|TRBJ1-5
CASSLQVSNQPQHF
TGTGCCAGCAGCCTACAGGTGAGCAATCAGCCCCAGCATTTT
>TRBD2|-|TRBV11-1|TRBJ2-7
CASSSPTRGGTYEQYF
TGTGCCAGCAGCTCCCCTACCCGGGGGGGAACCTACGAGCAGTACTTC
>-|-|TRBV7-2|TRBJ2-5
CASSLRPRVGETQYF
TGTGCCAGCAGCTTACGTCCCAGGGTAGGAGAGACCCAGTACTTC
>TRBD2|-|TRBV9|TRBJ2-1
CASSVASSGSYNEQFF
TGTGCCAGCAGCGTAGCTAGTAGCGGGAGTTACAATGAGCAGTTCTTC
>TRBD1|-|TRBV11-3|TRBJ1-3
CASRDRETGNTIYF
TGTGCCAGCCGGGACAGGGAAACTGGAAACACCATATATTTT
>-|-|TRBV27|TRBJ2-7
CASSSGFEQYF
TGTGCCAGCAGTTCAGGGTTCGAGCAGTACTTC
>TRBD2|-|TRBV7-9|TRBJ2-7
CASSQEERGNPYEQYF
TGTGCCAGCAGCCAGGAGGAGCGGGGGAACCCTTACGAGCAGTACTTC
>TRBD2|-|TRBV6-1|TRBJ2-3
CASSDKLAGPDTQYF
TGTGCCAGCAGTGATAAACTAGCGGGACCAGATACGCAGTATTTT
>TRBD1|few|TRBV6-6|TRBJ2-7
CASSKGTGGLGEQYF
TGTGCCAGCAGTAAAGGGACAGGAGGTTTGGGGGAGCAGTACTTC
>TRBD1|-|TRBV5-1|TRBJ2-1
CASSFPGTGDLGPYNEQFF
TGCGCCAGCAGCTTTCCCGGGACAGGGGACTTAGGGCCCTACAATGAGCAGTTCTTC
>TRBD1|-|TRBV2|TRBJ2-5
CASSEALPGQGGQETQYF
TGTGCCAGCAGTGAAGCGCTTCCTGGACAGGGGGGTCAGGAGACCCAGTACTTC
>-|few|TRBV7-9|TRBJ1-1
CASSFNQIGNTEAFF
TGTGCCAGCAGCTTTAATCAGATTGGGAACACTGAAGCTTTCTTT
>TRBD1|-|TRBV30|TRBJ1-5
CAWSRTGPNQPQHF
TGTGCCTGGAGTAGGACAGGGCCCAATCAGCCCCAGCATTTT
>-|-|TRBV10-2|TRBJ1-5
CASSESGRGGNQPQHF
TGCGCCAGCAGTGAGTCGGGCAGGGGTGGCAATCAGCCCCAGCATTTT
>TRBD1|few|TRBV5-1|TRBJ1-5
CASRKYVRQGPQHF
TGCGCCAGCAGGAAATACGTCCGACAGGGGCCCCAGCATTTT
>TRBD2|-|TRBV10-3|TRBJ2-5
CAISESIRGGPNPQETQYF
TGTGCCATCAGTGAGTCGATCCGGGGGGGCCCCAACCCTCAAGAGACCCAGTACTTC
>TRBD1|-|TRBV15|TRBJ1-2
CATSGMGQVFYGYTF
TGTGCCACCAGCGGGATGGGACAGGTTTTTTATGGCTACACCTTC
>TRBD1|once|TRBV9|TRBJ1-2
CASSVVGQGSPYGYTF
TGTGCCAGCAGCGTAGTCGGACAGGGCAGCCCTTATGGCTACACCTTC
>TRBD2|once|TRBV7-8|TRBJ2-1
CASSGRGTSGTYNEQFF
TGTGCCAGCAGCGGACGGGGGACTAGCGGGACCTACAATGAGCAGTTCTTC
>-|-|TRBV21-1|TRBJ2-7
CASSRGESYEQYF
TGTGCCAGCAGCAGGGGGGAGTCCTACGAGCAGTACTTC
>-|-|TRBV30|TRBJ1-1
CAWSDGGTPGFF
TGTGCCTGGAGTGACGGCGGGACGCCGGGCTTCTTT
>TRBD2|-|TRBV19|TRBJ2-2
CASSISSGRAGGELFF
TGTGCCAGTAGTATCTCTAGCGGGAGGGCCGGCGGGGAGCTGTTTTTT
>-|-|TRBV11-3|TRBJ1-1
CASSSRDGGWITEAFF
TGTGCCAGCAGCTCACGAGATGGGGGGTGGATTACTGAAGCTTTCTTT
>-|once|TRBV7-3|TRBJ2-2
CASSARVANTGELFF
TGTGCCAGCAGCGCGCGGGTTGCGAACACCGGGGAGCTGTTTTTT
>-|-|TRBV30|TRBJ1-5
CAWSVLGAGDQPQHF
TGTGCCTGGAGTGTACTGGGGGCAGGGGACCAGCCCCAGCATTTT
>TRBD1|-|TRBV6-4|TRBJ2-2
CASSFTGGAEHTGELFF
TGTGCCAGCAGTTTCACAGGGGGCGCAGAGCACACCGGGGAGCTGTTTTTT
>-|-|TRBV5-1|TRBJ2-5
CASSFLRAQETQYF
TGCGCCAGCAGCTTCTTGCGGGCTCAAGAGACCCAGTACTTC
>TRBD2|-|TRBV11-3|TRBJ2-3
CASSPILAGGATDTQYF
TGTGCCAGCAGCCCGATCCTGGCGGGGGGGGCCACAGATACGCAGTATTTT
>TRBD2|-|TRBV13|TRBJ2-1
CASSLGGSLAGGNEQFF
TGTGCCAGCAGCTTAGGCGGATCGCTAGCGGGGGGTAATGAGCAGTTCTTC
>-|-|TRBV9|TRBJ2-3
CASSPQDFTDTQYF
TGTGCCAGCAGCCCCCAGGATTTCACAGATACGCAGTATTTT
>TRBD1|-|TRBV12-3/TRBV12-4|TRBJ1-1
CASSLTGKTEAFF
TGTGCCAGCAGTTTGACAGGGAAAACTGAAGCTTTCTTT
>-|-|TRBV18|TRBJ2-7
CASSPQGSSYEQYF
TGTGCCAGCTCACCACAGGGGTCTTCCTACGAGCAGTACTTC
>TRBD1|-|TRBV27|TRBJ1-1
CASSLVASTGYEAFF
TGTGCCAGCAGTTTAGTCGCCTCGACAGGGTATGAAGCTTTCTTT
>-|-|TRBV20-1|TRBJ2-5
CSASWRGETQYF
TGCAGTGCTAGTTGGCGGGGAGAGACCCAGTACTTC
>TRBD2|-|TRBV5-6|TRBJ2-1
CASSLARLAGAYNEQFF
TGTGCCAGCAGCTTGGCCCGACTAGCGGGGGCATACAATGAGCAGTTCTTC
>TRBD1|-|TRBV28|TRBJ1-2
CASSSDRDREYGYTF
TGTGCCAGCAGTTCCGACCGGGACAGGGAATATGGCTACACCTTC
>-|-|TRBV6-2/TRBV6-3|TRBJ1-5
CASSYYTGNNQPQHF
TGTGCCAGCAGTTACTACACAGGGAACAATCAGCCCCAGCATTTT
>TRBD2|-|TRBV18|TRBJ2-7
CASSLGPTGGEQYF
TGTGCCAGCTCCCTAGGACCCACGGGGGGCGAGCAGTACTTC
>TRBD2|-|TRBV5-1|TRBJ2-1
CASSLVSGVLAGGYNEQFF
TGCGCCAGCAGCTTGGTCTCGGGCGTACTAGCGGGGGGCTACAATGAGCAGTTCTTC
>-|-|TRBV21-1|TRBJ1-5
CASARPSGQGENSNQPQHF
TGTGCCAGCGCACGACCGTCTGGACAGGGGGAAAATAGCAATCAGCCCCAGCATTTT
>TRBD2|once|TRBV11-2|TRBJ2-7
CASSLELAASYEQYF
TGTGCCAGCAGCCTAGAACTAGCGGCATCCTACGAGCAGTACTTC
>-|-|TRBV5-1|TRBJ1-6
CASSLDRTYNSPLHF
TGCGCCAGCAGCTTGGACAGAACCTATAATTCACCCCTCCACTTT
>TRBD1|-|TRBV2|TRBJ1-1
CASGDRWNTEAFF
TGTGCCAGCGGGGACAGGTGGAACACTGAAGCTTTCTTT
>-|-|TRBV7-2|TRBJ2-2
CASRPAGNTGELFF
TGTGCCAGCCGGCCAGCGGGGAACACCGGGGAGCTGTTTTTT
>-|-|TRBV7-3|TRBJ2-3
CASGSEVTDTQYF
TGTGCCAGCGGGTCTGAGGTCACAGATACGCAGTATTTT
>-|-|TRBV2|TRBJ1-4
CASRHPDSPNEKLFF
TGTGCCAGCAGACACCCCGACAGCCCTAATGAAAAACTGTTTTTT
>TRBD1|few|TRBV27|TRBJ1-3
CASSSWTGAGGNTIYF
TGTGCCAGCAGTTCCTGGACAGGGGCAGGTGGAAACACCATATATTTT